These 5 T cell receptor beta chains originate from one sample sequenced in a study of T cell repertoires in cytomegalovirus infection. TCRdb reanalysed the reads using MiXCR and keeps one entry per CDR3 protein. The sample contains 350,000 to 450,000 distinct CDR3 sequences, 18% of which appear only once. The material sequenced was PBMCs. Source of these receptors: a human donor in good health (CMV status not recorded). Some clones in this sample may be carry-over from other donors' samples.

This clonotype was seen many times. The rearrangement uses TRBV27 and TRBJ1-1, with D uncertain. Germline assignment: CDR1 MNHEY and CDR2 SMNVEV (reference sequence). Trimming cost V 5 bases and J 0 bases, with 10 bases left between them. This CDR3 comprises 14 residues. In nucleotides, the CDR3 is TGTGCCAGCAGTAGACCGGGATTGAACACTGAAGCTTTCTTT. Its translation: CASSRPGLNTEAFF.

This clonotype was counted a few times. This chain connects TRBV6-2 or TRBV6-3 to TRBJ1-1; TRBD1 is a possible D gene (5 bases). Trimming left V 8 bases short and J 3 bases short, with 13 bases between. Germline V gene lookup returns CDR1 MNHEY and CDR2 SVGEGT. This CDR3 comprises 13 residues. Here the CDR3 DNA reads TGTGCCAGCTCTTCAACGGGGCACACTGAAGCTTTCTTT. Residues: CASSSTGHTEAFF.

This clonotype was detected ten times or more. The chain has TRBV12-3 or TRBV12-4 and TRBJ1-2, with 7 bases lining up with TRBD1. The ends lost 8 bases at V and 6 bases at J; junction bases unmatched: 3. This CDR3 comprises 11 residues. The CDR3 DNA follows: TGTGCCAGCTCAACAGGGGATGGCTACACCTTC. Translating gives CASSTGDGYTF.

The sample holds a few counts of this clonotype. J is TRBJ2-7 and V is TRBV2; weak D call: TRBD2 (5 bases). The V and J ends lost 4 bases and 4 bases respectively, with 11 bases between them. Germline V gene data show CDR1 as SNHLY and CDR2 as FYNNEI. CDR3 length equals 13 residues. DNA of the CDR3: TGTGCCAGCAGTGGGCGAAGCGGATACGAGCAGTACTTC. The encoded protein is CASSGRSGYEQYF.

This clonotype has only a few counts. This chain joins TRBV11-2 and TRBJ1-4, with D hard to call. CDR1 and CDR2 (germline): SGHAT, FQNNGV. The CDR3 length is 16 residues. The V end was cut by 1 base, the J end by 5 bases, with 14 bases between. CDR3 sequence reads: CASSLGLTRKNEKLFF. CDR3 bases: TGTGCCAGCAGCTTAGGACTCACACGGAAAAATGAAAAACTGTTTTTT.